What follows are 16 T cell receptor beta chains derived from one specimen sequenced in a study of identical twins. TCRdb called the 5' RACE reads again in MiXCR, with one record for every CDR3 protein. The sample includes about 520,000 distinct CDR3 sequences, less than 25% seen only once; the top ten take about 0.91%. The same specimen was also included in a second study, on T cells expressing NK-cell markers.

Sequenced input: CD4+ T cells sorted from blood. Receptors were obtained from a woman younger than 35 in good health.

This clonotype has only a few counts. J is TRBJ2-3 and V is TRBV20-1, with D unresolved. Germline V CDR1 and CDR2: DFQATT, SNEGSKA (reference sequence). The V gene lost 5 bases and the J gene lost 2 bases, with 8 bases spanning the gap. The CDR3 length is 12 residues. CDR3 coding DNA: TGCAGTGCTGGGCAGTACACAGATACGCAGTATTTT. Protein product: CSAGQYTDTQYF.

The chain carries TRBV11-2 and TRBJ1-5; tentatively, D is TRBD1 (5 bases). The germline V gene encodes CDR1 SGHAT and CDR2 FQNNGV. CDR3 length equals 13 residues. Trimming removed 6 bases at V and 5 bases at J, with 11 bases between. The CDR3 loop reads CASSQGLDQPQHF. The CDR3, as DNA: TGTGCCAGCAGTCAGGGTTTGGATCAGCCCCAGCATTTT.

The CDR3 region is CASLPEQGNGNTIYF. The DNA of the CDR3 is TGTGCCAGCCTCCCTGAACAGGGGAATGGAAACACCATATATTTT. V gene TRBV14 combines with J gene TRBJ1-3; 7 bases are a match to TRBD1. V shed 8 bases, J shed 3 bases, and the junction held 10 bases outside the gene matches. The length of the CDR3 is 15 residues. The V gene's germline CDR1 is SGHDN and CDR2 FVKESK.

This clonotype was detected ten times or more. J is TRBJ2-5 and V is TRBV6-5; D remains ambiguous. Germline CDR1 and CDR2: MNHEY and SVGAGI. The CDR3 has 15 amino acids. The ends were cut back, 0 bases at V and 5 bases at J, with 13 bases in the middle. CDR3 nucleotide sequence: TGTGCCAGCAGTTACTCGATAGGGTTGGGCGAGACCCAGTACTTC. This sequence encodes CASSYSIGLGETQYF.

This rearrangement joins TRBV20-1 to TRBJ1-6; D is perhaps TRBD1 (6 bases). CDR3 size: 16 residues. V was pared by 6 bases and J by 4 bases, with 19 bases between. The germline gives CDR1 DFQATT, CDR2 SNEGSKA (reference sequence). The CDR3: CSAPMRGADYNSPLHF. The DNA for the CDR3 is TGCAGTGCACCCATGCGGGGGGCAGATTATAATTCACCCCTCCACTTT.

This clonotype was seen at least ten times. The chain joins TRBV29-1 to TRBJ2-7, with D uncertain. CDR3 length: 12 amino acids. Germline assignment: CDR1 SQVTM and CDR2 ANQGSEA. V was clipped by 7 bases and J by 6 bases, with 16 bases between them. CDR3 nucleotide sequence: TGCAGCGGCCAGTACGAGGTCGGCGAGCAGTACTTC. Its protein product is CSGQYEVGEQYF.

The rearrangement joins TRBV7-9 to TRBJ2-4, with TRBD2 identical over 10 bases. The trim removed 3 bases at V and 1 base at J, leaving 3 bases unmatched. CDR1 is SEHNR and CDR2 is FQNEAQ in the germline V gene (reference sequence). CDR3 length: 16 residues. CDR3 protein: CASSFQAGGAKNIQYF. The CDR3, as DNA: TGTGCCAGCAGCTTCCAAGCGGGAGGGGCCAAAAACATTCAGTACTTC.

J is TRBJ2-7 and V is TRBV20-1; the D is unclear. Germline CDR1 DFQATT, CDR2 SNEGSKA (reference sequence). The CDR3 totals 12 residues. Trimming shortened V by 3 bases and J by 0 bases, and 6 bases separated the two germline ends. The DNA of the CDR3 is TGCAGTGCTAGCTACCGCTCCTACGAGCAGTACTTC. Protein product: CSASYRSYEQYF.

This clonotype was detected only a few times. The chain couples TRBV6-1 to TRBJ2-1; 9 nucleotides match TRBD2. Looked up from germline, CDR1 is MNHNS and CDR2 is SASEGT. Trimming cost V 7 bases and J 10 bases; bases outside gene matches: 8. This CDR3 has 13 residues. The CDR3 loop is CASKAGGKKEQFF. The CDR3 nucleotides read TGTGCCAGCAAGGCGGGAGGGAAGAAAGAGCAGTTCTTC.

V gene TRBV12-3 or TRBV12-4 combines with J gene TRBJ1-2, with TRBD1 as a possible D gene (6 bases). Trimming removed 6 bases from V and 3 bases from J, with 14 bases in between. This CDR3 comprises 14 residues. CDR3 sequence reads: CASRKQGRDYGYTF. DNA for the CDR3: TGTGCCAGCAGAAAACAGGGACGGGACTATGGCTACACCTTC.

This clonotype was recorded at least ten times. This chain links TRBV7-2 with TRBJ2-7, with 9 bases fitting TRBD2. The CDR3 contains 15 residues. CDR1 is SGHTA and CDR2 is FQGNSA in the germline V gene. Trimming removed 7 bases from V and 0 bases from J; junction bases left unmatched: 7. In DNA form, the CDR3 reads TGTGCCAGCACCCTAGGACTAGCGAGCTCCTACGAGCAGTACTTC. Translating it yields CASTLGLASSYEQYF.

V gene TRBV2 combines with J gene TRBJ1-2; 7 bases map to TRBD1. Germline V gene data show CDR1 as SNHLY and CDR2 as FYNNEI. This CDR3 has 13 amino acids. J gave up 4 bases and V 4 bases, and 3 bases lay outside the gene matches. CDR3 in DNA: TGTGCCAGCAGTGCCGGGACAGCCTATGGCTACACCTTC. This gives the protein CASSAGTAYGYTF.

The chain recombines TRBV20-1 with TRBJ2-7; unclear D gene. The CDR3 extends over 14 amino acids. Germline V gene data show CDR1 as DFQATT and CDR2 as SNEGSKA (reference sequence). V lost 6 bases, J lost 0 bases, and 15 bases lay in between. The CDR3 DNA reads as TGCAGTGCCCACCCCGGCAGTAGCTCCTACGAGCAGTACTTC. Its translation is CSAHPGSSSYEQYF.

This clonotype was detected only a few times. V and J are TRBV4-3 and TRBJ2-3; 10 positions match TRBD2. With V trimmed by 3 bases and J by 6 bases, 6 bases remained unmatched. The germline V gene has CDR1 LGHNA and CDR2 YSLEER. This CDR3 spans 15 amino acids. CDR3 sequence reads: CASSHLAGAGDTQYF. The CDR3 region has the DNA TGCGCCAGCAGCCACCTAGCGGGGGCGGGGGATACGCAGTATTTT.

This clonotype turned up a few times. The chain links TRBV20-1 to TRBJ2-2; no clear D gene. The CDR3 extends over 13 amino acids. Per the germline V gene, CDR1 is DFQATT and CDR2 is SNEGSKA (reference sequence). The V gene lost 6 bases and the J gene lost 3 bases, with 11 bases spanning the gap. The CDR3 DNA is TGCAGTGCGAGGTCTCAGCACACCGGGGAGCTGTTTTTT. It specifies CSARSQHTGELFF.

The chain recombines TRBV12-3 or TRBV12-4 with TRBJ1-5; D is perhaps TRBD1 (5 bases). V was pared by 2 bases and J by 7 bases, with 6 bases between. This CDR3 is built from 12 residues. The CDR3: CASSLRDQPQHF. The CDR3 DNA is TGTGCCAGCAGTTTAAGGGACCAGCCCCAGCATTTT.